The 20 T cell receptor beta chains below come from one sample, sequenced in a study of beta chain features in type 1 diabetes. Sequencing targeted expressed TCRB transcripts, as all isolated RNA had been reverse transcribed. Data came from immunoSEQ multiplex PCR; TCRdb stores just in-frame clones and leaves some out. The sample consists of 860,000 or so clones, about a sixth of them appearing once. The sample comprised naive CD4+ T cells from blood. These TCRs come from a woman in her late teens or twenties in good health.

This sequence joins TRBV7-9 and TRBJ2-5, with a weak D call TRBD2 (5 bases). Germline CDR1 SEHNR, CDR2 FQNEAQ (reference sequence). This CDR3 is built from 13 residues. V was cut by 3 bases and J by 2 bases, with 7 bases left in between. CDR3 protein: CASSFAGQETQYF. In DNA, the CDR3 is TGTGCCAGCAGCTTCGCGGGTCAAGAGACCCAGTACTTC.

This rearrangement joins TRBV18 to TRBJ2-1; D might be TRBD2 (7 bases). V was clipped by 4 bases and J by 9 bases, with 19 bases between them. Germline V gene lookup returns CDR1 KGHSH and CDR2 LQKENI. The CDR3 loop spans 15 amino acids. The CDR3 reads CASSLRGASAGEQFF. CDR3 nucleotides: TGTGCCAGCTCACTCCGGGGGGCCAGTGCAGGTGAGCAGTTCTTC. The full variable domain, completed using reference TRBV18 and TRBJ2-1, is NAGVMQNPRHLVRRRGQEARLRCSPMKGHSHVYWYRQLPEEGLKFMVYLQKENIIDESGMPKERFSAEFPKEGPSILRIQQVVRGDSAAYFCASSLRGASAGEQFFGPGTRLTVL.

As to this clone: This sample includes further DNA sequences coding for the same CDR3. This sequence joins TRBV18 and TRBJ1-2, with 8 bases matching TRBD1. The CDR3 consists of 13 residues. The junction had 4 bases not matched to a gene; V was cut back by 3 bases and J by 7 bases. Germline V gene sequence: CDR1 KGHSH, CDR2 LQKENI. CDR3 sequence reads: CASSPGQGGGYTF. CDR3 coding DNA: TGTGCCAGCTCACCTGGACAGGGTGGTGGCTACACCTTC.

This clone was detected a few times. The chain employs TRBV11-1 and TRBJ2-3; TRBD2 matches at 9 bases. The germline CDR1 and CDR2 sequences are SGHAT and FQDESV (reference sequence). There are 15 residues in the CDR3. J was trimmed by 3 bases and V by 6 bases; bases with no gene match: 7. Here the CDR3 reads CASSDSGSRTDTQYF. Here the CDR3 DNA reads TGTGCCAGCAGTGATAGCGGGAGTAGGACAGATACGCAGTATTTT.

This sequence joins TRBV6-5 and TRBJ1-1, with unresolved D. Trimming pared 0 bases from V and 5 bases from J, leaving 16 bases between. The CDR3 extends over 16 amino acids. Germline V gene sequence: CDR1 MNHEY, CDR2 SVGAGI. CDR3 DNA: TGTGCCAGCAGTTACTCCGGGGTAGGGAGGGTAACTGAAGCTTTCTTT. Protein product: CASSYSGVGRVTEAFF.

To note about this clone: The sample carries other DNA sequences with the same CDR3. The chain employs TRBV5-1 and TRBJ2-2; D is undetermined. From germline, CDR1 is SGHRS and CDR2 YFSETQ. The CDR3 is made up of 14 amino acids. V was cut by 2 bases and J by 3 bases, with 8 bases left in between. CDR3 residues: CASSLTSDTGELFF. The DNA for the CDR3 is TGCGCCAGCAGCTTAACCTCCGACACCGGGGAGCTGTTTTTT.

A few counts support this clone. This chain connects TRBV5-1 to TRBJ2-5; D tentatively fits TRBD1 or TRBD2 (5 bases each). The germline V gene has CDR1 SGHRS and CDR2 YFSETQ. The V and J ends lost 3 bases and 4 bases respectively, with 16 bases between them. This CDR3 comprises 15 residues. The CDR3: CASSSDTAGGETQYF. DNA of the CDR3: TGCGCCAGCAGCTCAGACACCGCTGGGGGAGAGACCCAGTACTTC.

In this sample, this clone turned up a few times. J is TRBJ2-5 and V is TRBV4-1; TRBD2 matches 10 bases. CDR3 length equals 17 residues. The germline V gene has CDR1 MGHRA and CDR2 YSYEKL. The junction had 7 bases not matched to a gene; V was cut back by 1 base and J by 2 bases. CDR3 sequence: CASSQATSGNLQETQYF. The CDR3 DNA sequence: TGCGCCAGCAGCCAAGCCACTAGCGGGAACCTACAAGAGACCCAGTACTTC.

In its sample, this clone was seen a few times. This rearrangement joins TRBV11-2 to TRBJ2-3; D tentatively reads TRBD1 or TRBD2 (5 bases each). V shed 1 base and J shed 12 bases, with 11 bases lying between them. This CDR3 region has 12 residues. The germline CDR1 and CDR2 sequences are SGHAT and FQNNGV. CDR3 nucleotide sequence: TGTGCCAGCAGCTTAGGCCCACGGGGCCAGTATTTT. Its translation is CASSLGPRGQYF.

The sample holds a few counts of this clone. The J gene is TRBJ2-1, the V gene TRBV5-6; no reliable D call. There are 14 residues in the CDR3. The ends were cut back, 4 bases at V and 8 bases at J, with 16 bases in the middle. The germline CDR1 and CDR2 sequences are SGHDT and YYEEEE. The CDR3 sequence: CASSHLVGVDEQFF. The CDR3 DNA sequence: TGTGCCAGCAGCCACCTAGTTGGGGTAGATGAGCAGTTCTTC.

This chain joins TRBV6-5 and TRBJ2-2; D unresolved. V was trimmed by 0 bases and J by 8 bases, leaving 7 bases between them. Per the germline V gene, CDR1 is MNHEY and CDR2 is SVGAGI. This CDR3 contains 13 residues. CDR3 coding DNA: TGTGCCAGCAGTTACTCAAGGTTTGGGGAGCTGTTTTTT. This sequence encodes CASSYSRFGELFF.

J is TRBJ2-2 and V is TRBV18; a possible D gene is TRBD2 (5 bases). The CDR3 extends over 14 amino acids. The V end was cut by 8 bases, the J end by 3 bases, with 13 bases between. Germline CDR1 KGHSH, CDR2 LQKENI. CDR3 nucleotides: TGTGCCAGCAATCCGACTACTGACACCGGGGAGCTGTTTTTT. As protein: CASNPTTDTGELFF.

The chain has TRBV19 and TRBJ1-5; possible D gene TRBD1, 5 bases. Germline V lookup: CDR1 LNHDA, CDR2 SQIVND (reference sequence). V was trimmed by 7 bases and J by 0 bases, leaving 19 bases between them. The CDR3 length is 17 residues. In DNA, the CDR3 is TGTGCCAGTATGGGGCAGGGAAGAGTGTATAGCAATCAGCCCCAGCATTTT. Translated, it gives CASMGQGRVYSNQPQHF.

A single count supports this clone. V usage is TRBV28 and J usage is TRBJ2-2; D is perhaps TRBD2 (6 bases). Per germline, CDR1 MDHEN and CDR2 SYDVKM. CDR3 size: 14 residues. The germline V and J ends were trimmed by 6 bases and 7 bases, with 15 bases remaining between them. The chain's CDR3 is CASSIGGLGGELFF. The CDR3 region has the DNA TGTGCCAGCAGCATAGGAGGGCTGGGCGGGGAGCTGTTTTTT.

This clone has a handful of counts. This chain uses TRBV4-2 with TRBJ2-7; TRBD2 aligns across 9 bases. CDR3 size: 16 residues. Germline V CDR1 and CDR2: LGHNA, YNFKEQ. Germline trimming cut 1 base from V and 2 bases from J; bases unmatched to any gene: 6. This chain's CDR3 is CASSQGYGGRAYEQYF. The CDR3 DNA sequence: TGTGCCAGCAGCCAAGGGTATGGCGGGAGGGCCTACGAGCAGTACTTC.

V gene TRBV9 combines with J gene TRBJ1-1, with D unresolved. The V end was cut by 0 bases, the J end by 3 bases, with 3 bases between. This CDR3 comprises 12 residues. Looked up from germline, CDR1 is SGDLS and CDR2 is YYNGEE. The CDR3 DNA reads TGTGCCAGCAGCGTAGGGGACACTGAAGCTTTCTTT. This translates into CASSVGDTEAFF. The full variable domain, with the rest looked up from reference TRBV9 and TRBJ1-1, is DSGVTQTPKHLITATGQRVTLRCSPRSGDLSVYWYQQSLDQGLQFLIQYYNGEERAKGNILERFSAQQFPDLHSELNLSSLELGDSALYFCASSVGDTEAFFGQGTRLTVV.

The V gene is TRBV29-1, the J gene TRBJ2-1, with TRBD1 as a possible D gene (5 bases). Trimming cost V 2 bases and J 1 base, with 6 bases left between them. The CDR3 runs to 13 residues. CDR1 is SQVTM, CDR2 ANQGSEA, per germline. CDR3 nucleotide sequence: TGCAGCGTTGAAAAGGGGTCCTACAATGAGCAGTTCTTC. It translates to CSVEKGSYNEQFF.

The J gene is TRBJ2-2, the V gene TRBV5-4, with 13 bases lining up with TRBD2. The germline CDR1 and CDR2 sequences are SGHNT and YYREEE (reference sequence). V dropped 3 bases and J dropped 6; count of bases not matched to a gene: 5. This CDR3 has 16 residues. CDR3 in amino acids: CASSWGTSGIPGELFF. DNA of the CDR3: TGTGCCAGCAGCTGGGGGACTAGCGGGATACCCGGGGAGCTGTTTTTT. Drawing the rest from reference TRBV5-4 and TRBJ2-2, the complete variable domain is ETGVTQSPTHLIKTRGQQVTLRCSSQSGHNTVSWYQQALGQGPQFIFQYYREEENGRGNFPPRFSGLQFPNYSSELNVNALELDDSALYLCASSWGTSGIPGELFFGEGSRLTVL.

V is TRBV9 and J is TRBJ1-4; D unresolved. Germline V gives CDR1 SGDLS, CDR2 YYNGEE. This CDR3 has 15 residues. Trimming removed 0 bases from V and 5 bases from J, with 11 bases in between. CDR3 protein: CASSVVAGENEKLFF. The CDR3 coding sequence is TGTGCCAGCAGCGTAGTGGCCGGGGAAAATGAAAAACTGTTTTTT.

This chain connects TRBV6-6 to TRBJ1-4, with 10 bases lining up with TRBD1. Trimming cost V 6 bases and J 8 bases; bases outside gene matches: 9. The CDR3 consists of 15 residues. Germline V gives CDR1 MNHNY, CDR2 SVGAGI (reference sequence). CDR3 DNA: TGTGCCAGCAGCCCTTTGGACAGGGGGAGGGAAAAACTGTTTTTT. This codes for CASSPLDRGREKLFF.